A selection of T cell receptor beta chains follows, all from one sample in a study of T cells in Graves' hyperthyroidism and ophthalmopathy. TCRdb re-called the multiplex PCR reads with MiXCR, one entry per CDR3 protein. Of approximately 420,000 distinct CDR3 sequences listed, roughly 13% are singletons. Sequenced input: blood. Receptors originate from a woman aged 18 to 35 with Graves' hyperthyroidism. Each CDR3 is given with its conserved first and last residue. D genes are given only for firm matches.

D gene,V gene,J gene,CDR3 protein
TRBD1,TRBV7-3,TRBJ1-2,CASSLTAGGKYTF
TRBD1,TRBV6-8,TRBJ1-1,CARRTTGLGTEAFF
-,TRBV6-5,TRBJ2-3,CASSYGRRVSTDTQYF
TRBD1,TRBV28,TRBJ1-1,CASRGTGGAPEAFF
-,TRBV28,TRBJ2-5,CASSPAGTQYF
-,TRBV6-1,TRBJ2-5,CASSLDIRQETQYF
-,TRBV12-3/TRBV12-4,TRBJ2-1,CASSFSASEQFF
-,TRBV28,TRBJ1-3,CASSLITPGDTIYF
TRBD2,TRBV29-1,TRBJ2-3,CSVEGLAWDTQYF
-,TRBV30,TRBJ2-7,CAWSVLEAHEQYF
-,TRBV20-1,TRBJ1-4,CSALFGQGSIEKLFF
TRBD2,TRBV5-1,TRBJ2-4,CASSLGTSGSVGKNIQYF
-,TRBV3-1,TRBJ2-1,CASSQMRGRQFF
TRBD2,TRBV12-3/TRBV12-4,TRBJ2-1,CASSLGGTSGKNLFF
-,TRBV6-1,TRBJ1-4,CASSNNEKLFF
-,TRBV7-9,TRBJ2-1,CASSSNEDYEQFF
TRBD1,TRBV2,TRBJ2-7,CASSEGTGVYEQYF
TRBD1,TRBV20-1,TRBJ1-1,CSARQTGGTEAFF
TRBD2,TRBV4-2,TRBJ2-3,CASSQETSGVGTQYF
-,TRBV19,TRBJ1-2,CASSETQGSYGYTF
-,TRBV10-3,TRBJ2-4,CAISGDENIQYF
TRBD1,TRBV11-2,TRBJ1-1,CASSPQGGRGAMNTEAFF